This T cell receptor beta chain was sequenced during a study of cytomegalovirus exposure and HLA in healthy donors. Germline V gene data show CDR1 as LNHDA and CDR2 as SQIVND (reference sequence). The CDR3 is made up of 15 amino acids. Trimming removed 9 bases from V and 4 bases from J, with 21 bases in between. 60 Vbeta and 13 Jbeta primers were used in PCR. Assay: immunoSEQ multiplex PCR; the TCRdb copy retains only in-frame clones and omits some. The sample has about 210,000 clones, around 80% seen once; the top ten hold approximately 0.47%. This rearrangement joins TRBV19 to TRBJ1-2; maybe TRBD1 (5 bases). The specimen sequenced was PBMCs. This TCR was recovered from a boy aged 5-17 years in good health and CMV-seronegative. The CDR3 protein is CASQSAGLTGYGYTF. CDR3 DNA sequence: TGTGCCAGCCAATCAGCAGGGTTAACAGGCTATGGCTACACCTTC.